This is a list of T cell receptor beta chains from one sample in a study of T cells after yellow fever vaccination. From the 5' RACE reads, TCRdb called clonotypes with MiXCR, one entry per CDR3 protein. The sample lists some 600,000 distinct CDR3 sequences, about a sixth occurring once. The starting material was PBMCs, obtained less than 6 days after the first yellow fever vaccination. These receptors were taken from a man aged 18 to 35 who received the YFV17D yellow fever vaccine. Each CDR3 is given with its conserved first and last residue. Each record gives: D gene, clone size, V gene, J gene, CDR3 protein, CDR3 DNA. A D gene is named only where the DNA matches it firmly. Clone size is not always given. Where it is, it says once, few, many or a class for expanded clones.

-	many	TRBV7-6	TRBJ2-2	CASSLQGELFF	TGTGCCAGCAGCCTACAAGGGGAGCTGTTTTTT
TRBD1	-	TRBV6-1	TRBJ1-5	CASSPGRQGLSNQPQHF	TGTGCCAGCAGCCCCGGGAGACAGGGTTTGAGCAATCAGCCCCAGCATTTT
TRBD2	many	TRBV28	TRBJ2-3	CASSPQLAGSSDTQYF	TGTGCCAGCAGTCCACAGCTAGCGGGGAGTTCAGATACGCAGTATTTT
TRBD2	-	TRBV6-5	TRBJ2-1	CASSSYSSSGGARNEQFF	TGTGCCAGCAGTTCCTACTCCTCTAGCGGGGGGGCCAGGAATGAGCAGTTCTTC
-	few	TRBV29-1	TRBJ2-1	CSVAAGIYNEQFF	TGCAGCGTTGCAGCGGGCATCTACAATGAGCAGTTCTTC
TRBD1	few	TRBV10-3	TRBJ1-5	CATRDREDQPQHF	TGTGCCACCCGAGACAGGGAAGATCAGCCCCAGCATTTT
-	-	TRBV19	TRBJ2-2	CASSTGTGNTGELFF	TGTGCCAGTAGCACCGGGACGGGGAACACCGGGGAGCTGTTTTTT
-	few	TRBV24-1	TRBJ2-3	CATSSGTGPTQYF	TGTGCCACCAGTTCAGGAACAGGGCCTACGCAGTATTTT
-	-	TRBV7-3	TRBJ2-3	CASSSTGGSTDTQYF	TGTGCCAGCAGCTCCACCGGGGGTAGCACAGATACGCAGTATTTT
-	few	TRBV30	TRBJ1-1	CAWTRQWNTEAFF	TGTGCCTGGACCAGACAGTGGAACACTGAAGCTTTCTTT
-	-	TRBV4-2	TRBJ2-7	CASSQEDTSYEQYF	TGTGCCAGCAGCCAAGAAGACACTTCCTACGAGCAGTACTTC
-	few	TRBV9	TRBJ1-4	CASSVGQGAEKLFF	TGTGCCAGCAGCGTGGGGCAGGGAGCTGAAAAACTGTTTTTT
TRBD2	many	TRBV6-4	TRBJ2-1	CASSDSSGGNNEQFF	TGTGCCAGCAGTGACTCAAGCGGGGGGAACAATGAGCAGTTCTTC
-	few	TRBV7-3	TRBJ2-2	CASSLGGKAGELFF	TGTGCCAGCAGCTTAGGCGGGAAGGCCGGGGAGCTGTTTTTT
-	-	TRBV7-9	TRBJ1-2	CASTPPTDSYGYTF	TGTGCCAGCACCCCCCCGACAGATTCCTATGGCTACACCTTC
-	-	TRBV9	TRBJ1-4	CASSSREWNEKLFF	TGTGCCAGCAGCTCTCGGGAGTGGAATGAAAAACTGTTTTTT
-	few	TRBV20-1	TRBJ2-7	CSARFGNLLAEQYF	TGCAGTGCTAGATTCGGGAATCTCCTAGCCGAGCAGTACTTC
TRBD2	-	TRBV19	TRBJ2-3	CASSMRRGGTDTQYF	TGTGCCAGTAGTATGCGGCGGGGGGGCACAGATACGCAGTATTTT
-	few	TRBV7-9	TRBJ2-5	CASSLSVGGPEETQYF	TGTGCCAGCAGCTTATCGGTGGGGGGGCCTGAAGAGACCCAGTACTTC
-	-	TRBV12-5	TRBJ2-3	CASGLVQEGTDTQYF	TGTGCTAGTGGTTTGGTACAGGAGGGGACAGATACGCAGTATTTT
TRBD1	-	TRBV14	TRBJ2-7	CASSQDGGQGPYEQYF	TGTGCCAGCAGCCAAGATGGTGGACAGGGTCCTTACGAGCAGTACTTC
TRBD2	few	TRBV29-1	TRBJ2-5	CSVDVERGGLDETQYF	TGCAGCGTTGACGTGGAGCGGGGGGGCCTTGATGAGACCCAGTACTTC
-	few	TRBV12-3/TRBV12-4	TRBJ1-6	CASSLRPTYNSPLHF	TGTGCCAGCAGTTTAAGGCCAACCTATAATTCACCCCTCCACTTT
-	-	TRBV5-4	TRBJ2-5	CATRGPQETQYF	TGTGCCACCCGAGGGCCCCAAGAGACCCAGTACTTC
-	many	TRBV5-1	TRBJ2-3	CASSLVPSDTQYF	TGCGCCAGCAGCTTGGTTCCCTCAGATACGCAGTATTTT
-	many	TRBV29-1	TRBJ1-2	CSTLGDTNYGYTF	TGCAGCACTTTAGGGGACACTAACTATGGCTACACCTTC